These 26 T cell receptor beta chains came from one sample sequenced in a study of Graves' ophthalmopathy and Graves' hyperthyroidism. The authors amplified TCR beta CDR3 regions from RNA transcripts. First-round RT-PCR relied on HTBI primers, and a second-round multiplex PCR came next. TCRdb recomputed calls from the multiplex PCR reads with MiXCR, one row per CDR3 protein. The sample lists about 590,000 distinct CDR3 sequences, less than 40% occurring once. Input material: peripheral blood or thyroid tissue (not recorded which). All receptors come from an adult man with Graves' hyperthyroidism.

In its sample, this clonotype was seen many times. V is TRBV29-1 and J is TRBJ1-3; 7 bases align to TRBD1. In germline, CDR1 is SQVTM, CDR2 ANQGSEA. Unmatched junction bases numbered 5, after V lost 5 bases and J lost 4 bases. This CDR3 contains 13 residues. The CDR3 DNA reads TGCAGCGTTAGGAGGACAGGAGGAAACACCATATATTTT. It specifies CSVRRTGGNTIYF.

This chain uses TRBV15 with TRBJ1-4; 11 bases are shared with TRBD1. The germline V gene encodes CDR1 LNHNV and CDR2 YYDKDF (reference sequence). The CDR3 has 15 residues. Losses at the gene ends were 2 bases for V and 5 bases for J; bases not matched to a gene: 1. The CDR3 loop is CATSRRTGGNEKLFF. CDR3 DNA: TGTGCCACCAGCAGAAGGACAGGGGGCAATGAAAAACTGTTTTTT.

This clonotype has a count of ten or more. The V call is TRBV20-1, the J call TRBJ1-6, with D possibly matching TRBD1 (6 bases). Germline-derived CDR1 and CDR2 are DFQATT and SNEGSKA (reference sequence). This CDR3 comprises 14 residues. The V end was cut by 5 bases, the J end by 8 bases, with 16 bases between. The CDR3 loop reads CSASITGRDSPLHF. The CDR3 DNA reads as TGCAGTGCTTCGATTACAGGGAGAGATTCACCCCTCCACTTT.

This clonotype came up a few times. The V gene is TRBV4-1, the J gene TRBJ1-2; TRBD1 aligns across 7 bases. J lost 2 bases, V lost 3 bases, and 3 bases had no gene match. The CDR3 has 14 residues. Germline lookup yields CDR1 MGHRA and CDR2 YSYEKL. The CDR3 loop is CASSHRDRNYGYTF. The CDR3, as DNA: TGCGCCAGCAGCCACCGGGACAGAAACTATGGCTACACCTTC.

This clonotype showed up many times. Here the CDR3 DNA reads TGCAGTGCTAGCATTCCGGGCTTGGGGAACTATGGCTACACCTTC. Protein: CSASIPGLGNYGYTF. V is TRBV20-1 and J is TRBJ1-2; unclear D gene. CDR3 length: 15 amino acids. CDR1 DFQATT and CDR2 SNEGSKA come from the germline V gene (reference sequence). V gave up 3 bases and J gave up 2 bases, with 16 bases separating them.

Points on this clonotype: This may come from a read error, since a much larger clone is one base off. CDR3 protein: CASSDTPGTESIYGYTF. The CDR3 region has the DNA TGTGCCAGCAGCGACACCCCCGGGACGGAGTCGATTTATGGCTACACCTTC. J is TRBJ1-2 and V is TRBV7-4, with D possibly matching TRBD1 (5 bases). Per the germline V gene, CDR1 is SGHVT and CDR2 is SQSDAQ. The length of the CDR3 is 17 residues. V lost 5 bases, J lost 5 bases, and 24 bases lay in between.

The chain recombines TRBV7-9 with TRBJ2-5; 12 bases are a match to TRBD2. In germline, CDR1 is SEHNR, CDR2 FQNEAQ (reference sequence). This CDR3 is 19 amino acids long. J was trimmed by 1 base and V by 5 bases; bases with no gene match: 14. CDR3 sequence: CASSRWTSGEPGGQETQYF. CDR3 nucleotide sequence: TGTGCCAGCAGCAGGTGGACTAGCGGGGAGCCGGGGGGCCAAGAGACCCAGTACTTC.

V gene TRBV3-1 combines with J gene TRBJ1-2; tentative D call: TRBD1 (5 bases). Germline CDR1 and CDR2: LGHDT and YNNKEL (reference sequence). This CDR3 contains 14 residues. V lost 2 bases and J 8 bases, leaving 15 bases between the germline ends. The DNA of the CDR3 is TGTGCCAGCAGCCAACCCATGGGGGTCGGCGGCTACACCTTC. This encodes CASSQPMGVGGYTF.

The chain employs TRBV7-3 and TRBJ2-7; D not resolved. The J call may be in error: the DNA end matches TRBJ2-1 better. The CDR3 totals 12 residues. Per the germline V gene, CDR1 is SGHTA and CDR2 is FQGTGA. The CDR3 is CASSLGLDQQFF. For the CDR3, the DNA is TGTGCCAGCAGCTTAGGGCTGGACCAGCAGTTCTTC.

This clonotype was recorded many times. V gene TRBV7-8 combines with J gene TRBJ1-1; D ambiguous. The ends were cut back, 1 base at V and 1 base at J, with 7 bases in the middle. Germline loops: CDR1 SGHVS, CDR2 FQNEAQ. The CDR3 loop spans 14 amino acids. The CDR3 sequence: CASSLGYGNTEAFF. CDR3 bases: TGTGCCAGCAGCTTAGGGTACGGGAACACTGAAGCTTTCTTT.

On this clonotype: A much larger clone lies a single base off, so this may be a read error. CDR3 nucleotide sequence: TGTGTCAGCAGCTTAGGAGGCAGGGGAAGCTCCTACGAGCAGTACTTC. Translation gives CVSSLGGRGSSYEQYF. V and J are TRBV7-9 and TRBJ2-7, with TRBD1 as a possible D gene (6 bases). This CDR3 spans 16 amino acids. Germline CDR1 and CDR2: SEHNR and FQNEAQ (reference sequence).

At least ten counts were recorded for this clonotype. The gene calls are TRBV2 and TRBJ1-1; D perhaps matches TRBD1 (6 bases). The CDR3 is 13 residues long. The V and J ends lost 8 bases and 3 bases respectively, with 13 bases between them. In germline, CDR1 is SNHLY, CDR2 FYNNEI. CDR3 in amino acids: CASQGRRDTEAFF. CDR3 sequence (DNA): TGTGCCAGCCAGGGGCGACGGGACACTGAAGCTTTCTTT.

Comment on this clonotype: At one of its ends the junction is not consistent with the germline gene, which may arise from a read error. The chain couples TRBV25-1 to TRBJ2-6, with a possible D match to TRBD1 (6 bases). The V gene's germline CDR1 is MGHDK and CDR2 SYGVNS. The CDR3 is 14 residues long. CDR3 sequence reads: CAISEGDRANVLTF. CDR3 nucleotides: TGTGCCATCAGTGAGGGGGACAGGGCCAACGTCCTGACTTTC.

V gene TRBV7-9 combines with J gene TRBJ1-4, with D tentatively TRBD1 (5 bases). Germline V lookup: CDR1 SEHNR, CDR2 FQNEAQ (reference sequence). The V end lost 2 bases, the J end lost 6 bases, and 10 bases lay between the germline ends. The CDR3 covers 14 residues. CDR3 in DNA: TGTGCCAGCAGCTTAAAAGGGGCAGATGAAAAACTGTTTTTT. This gives the protein CASSLKGADEKLFF.

This clonotype was found many times. This chain joins TRBV19 and TRBJ2-7, with TRBD1 matching over 10 bases. This CDR3 contains 15 residues. Trimming took 10 bases from V and 2 from J; bases not matched to a gene: 11. The germline V gene encodes CDR1 LNHDA and CDR2 SQIVND (reference sequence). CDR3 loop: CATDNRDRGTYEQYF. For the CDR3, the DNA is TGTGCCACCGACAACCGGGACAGGGGAACCTACGAGCAGTACTTC.

This clonotype has more than one count but fewer than ten. V usage is TRBV7-6 and J usage is TRBJ2-7; D is ambiguous. Germline V gene sequence: CDR1 SGHVS, CDR2 FNYEAQ. V was clipped by 5 bases and J by 6 bases, with 20 bases between them. The CDR3 is 15 amino acids. The CDR3 region is CASSPLGPLGGEQYF. The CDR3 bases are TGTGCCAGCAGCCCTTTAGGCCCCCTGGGTGGCGAGCAGTACTTC.

V and J are TRBV5-4 and TRBJ2-2; D unresolved. V lost 0 bases, J lost 0 bases, and 6 bases lay in between. CDR1 is SGHNT, CDR2 YYREEE, per germline (reference sequence). The CDR3 has 15 residues. The CDR3 sequence: CASSLGISNTGELFF. CDR3 DNA: TGTGCCAGCAGCTTGGGAATCTCGAACACCGGGGAGCTGTTTTTT.

This clonotype was detected ten times or more. The gene calls are TRBV12-3 or TRBV12-4 and TRBJ1-4, with a weak D call TRBD1 (5 bases). The germline V and J ends were trimmed by 5 bases and 8 bases, with 12 bases remaining between them. This CDR3 comprises 13 residues. CDR3 nucleotides: TGTGCCAGCAGTATCAACCGGGACGAAAAACTGTTTTTT. Protein product: CASSINRDEKLFF.

The chain employs TRBV7-9 and TRBJ1-5, with 7 bases that match TRBD1. Trimming removed 5 bases from V and 9 bases from J; junction bases left unmatched: 13. Germline values: CDR1 SEHNR, CDR2 FQNEAQ (reference sequence). This CDR3 spans 15 amino acids. CDR3 sequence reads: CASSNGGTASSPQHF. CDR3 in DNA: TGTGCCAGCAGCAACGGAGGGACAGCCTCCTCGCCCCAGCATTTT. Full variable domain (rest looked up from reference TRBV7-9 and TRBJ1-5): DTGVSQNPRHKITKRGQNVTFRCDPISEHNRLYWYRQTLGQGPEFLTYFQNEAQLEKSRLLSDRFSAERPKGSFSTLEIQRTEQGDSAMYLCASSNGGTASSPQHFGDGTRLSIL.

The chain employs TRBV12-3 or TRBV12-4 and TRBJ2-6; TRBD2 matches 10 bases. This CDR3 has 14 amino acids. The ends lost 6 bases at V and 16 bases at J; junction bases unmatched: 12. CDR3 bases: TGTGCCAGCAGACCTTCCCCCGGGACTAGCGATCTGACTTTC. Translating it yields CASRPSPGTSDLTF.

This clonotype was seen at least ten times. The chain recombines TRBV19 with TRBJ1-5, with D possibly being TRBD1 (5 bases). The V gene's germline CDR1 is LNHDA and CDR2 SQIVND (reference sequence). V was clipped by 7 bases and J by 0 bases, with 19 bases between them. The CDR3 runs 17 residues. The CDR3 DNA reads TGTGCCAGTACCTTCGGTGGACACTCTTATAGCAATCAGCCCCAGCATTTT. It yields the protein CASTFGGHSYSNQPQHF.

Regarding this clonotype: The junction does not match germline at one end; this may be a read error. The chain joins TRBV7-2 to TRBJ2-7; 10 bases match TRBD2. The CDR3 loop spans 15 amino acids. CDR1 is SGHTA, CDR2 FQGNSA, per germline. In nucleotides, the CDR3 is TGTGCCGGCAGCTTACCCCCACTAGCGGGATACGAGCAGTACTTC. Protein: CAGSLPPLAGYEQYF.

The V and J genes are TRBV29-1 and TRBJ1-2; 7 bases are a match to TRBD1. CDR1 and CDR2 from the germline V gene are SQVTM and ANQGSEA. The CDR3 has 14 amino acids. Trimming at V came to 4 bases and at J to 8 bases, leaving 13 bases not matched to a gene. The CDR3 DNA sequence: TGCAGCGTTGTGGACGAAACAGGGGAGGGCGGCTACACCTTC. Translated, it gives CSVVDETGEGGYTF.

This clonotype was detected a few times. The chain combines TRBV7-9 with TRBJ2-2, with 10 nucleotides matching TRBD1. This CDR3 is 17 amino acids long. Germline CDR1 SEHNR, CDR2 FQNEAQ (reference sequence). Trimming cost V 6 bases and J 7 bases; bases outside gene matches: 14. The CDR3 sequence: CASRHETGTGDHGELFF. As DNA, the CDR3 is TGTGCCAGCAGACACGAAACCGGGACAGGGGACCACGGGGAGCTGTTTTTT.

The genes are TRBV11-1 and TRBJ2-7; TRBD1 matches at 9 bases. The end of the DNA aligns better with TRBJ2-1, so the J call may be wrong. Germline CDR1 SGHAT, CDR2 FQDESV (reference sequence). The CDR3 is made up of 18 amino acids. CDR3 residues: CASSTNRGQGSGYNEQFF. The CDR3 DNA sequence: TGTGCCAGCAGCACAAACCGTGGACAGGGGAGTGGGTACAATGAGCAGTTCTTC.

This clonotype has just one count. Here the CDR3 DNA reads TGCAGCGTTGAGTCGGGACAGGGCATTCAAGAGACCCAGTACTTC. Translation gives CSVESGQGIQETQYF. The V and J genes are TRBV29-1 and TRBJ2-5; 9 bases fit TRBD1. Germline V gives CDR1 SQVTM, CDR2 ANQGSEA. The V and J ends lost 3 bases and 2 bases, in that order; junction bases with no gene match: 7. This CDR3 contains 15 residues.